A single sample gave rise to the 29 T cell receptor beta chains below, sequenced in a study of breast tumors, draining lymph nodes, adjacent tissues. Each CDR3 protein is one row after TCRdb ran MiXCR on the multiplex PCR reads. Here the sample spans approximately 88,000 distinct CDR3 sequences, approximately 29% being singletons. Axillary draining lymph nodes of breast cancer patients supplied the node samples. Source material: axillary lymph node tissue. These receptors all come from a female donor with breast cancer. Some clones in this sample may be carry-over from other donors' samples.

At least ten counts were recorded for this clonotype. The J gene is TRBJ2-2, the V gene TRBV12-5, with 8 positions matching TRBD2. V gave up 6 bases and J gave up 0 bases; unmatched junction bases: 15. CDR3 length: 19 amino acids. Germline V CDR1 and CDR2: LGHNT, FRNRAP. The CDR3 spells CASGQKTSDITANTGELFF. The DNA of the CDR3 is TGTGCTAGTGGCCAAAAGACTAGCGACATAACCGCGAACACCGGGGAGCTGTTTTTT.

This clonotype has ten or more counts. The V gene is TRBV20-1, the J gene TRBJ2-1, with 14 bases lining up with TRBD2. CDR1 is DFQATT and CDR2 is SNEGSKA in the germline V gene (reference sequence). This CDR3 spans 12 amino acids. This CDR3 reads CSGTSGSGEQFF. As DNA, the CDR3 is TGCAGCGGGACTAGCGGGAGTGGTGAGCAGTTCTTC.

This clonotype has at least ten counts. A much more abundant neighbour one base away suggests this may be a read error. This is likely a read error, given that the CDR3 carries no conserved phenylalanine or tryptophan at its end. This chain links TRBV5-1 with TRBJ1-3; possible D gene TRBD1, 5 bases. V gave up 5 bases and J gave up 8 bases, with 17 bases separating them. CDR1 and CDR2 from the germline V gene are SGHRS and YFSETQ. CDR3 length: 14 residues. The CDR3 loop reads CASSSRGAEDTIYL. The CDR3 DNA follows: TGCGCCAGCAGTTCGAGAGGGGCCGAGGACACCATATATCTT.

This rearrangement joins TRBV4-3 to TRBJ2-2; 8 positions match TRBD2. This CDR3 comprises 15 residues. Germline V gene sequence: CDR1 LGHNA, CDR2 YSLEER. Trimming took 4 bases from V and 8 from J; bases not matched to a gene: 9. CDR3 loop: CASSRHSGGGGELFF. For the CDR3, the DNA is TGCGCCAGCAGCCGGCACTCCGGGGGGGGTGGGGAGCTGTTTTTT.

This clonotype was picked up many times. The V gene is TRBV6-5, the J gene TRBJ2-2, with 8 bases matching TRBD1. The V gene's germline CDR1 is MNHEY and CDR2 SVGAGI. After removal of 3 bases from V and 4 bases from J, the junction contained 4 bases not matched to a gene. The CDR3 sequence is 15 residues long. CDR3 sequence (DNA): TGTGCCAGCAGTTATTCAGGGGGCTTCACCGGGGAGCTGTTTTTT. It is translated as CASSYSGGFTGELFF.

This clonotype was seen ten or more times. The chain combines TRBV20-1 with TRBJ2-7; 13 bases match TRBD2. Unmatched junction bases numbered 3, after V lost 5 bases and J lost 2 bases. This CDR3 is 14 amino acids long. Germline V gene data show CDR1 as DFQATT and CDR2 as SNEGSKA (reference sequence). CDR3 region: CSASGLAGTYEQYF. The CDR3 DNA is TGCAGTGCTTCGGGACTAGCGGGAACCTACGAGCAGTACTTC.

In regard to this clonotype: The DNA is omitted, as the CDR3 cannot be located on it reliably, and the CDR3 follows TCRdb's listing. V and J are TRBV20-1 and TRBJ1-3. CDR1 and CDR2 (germline): DFQATT, SNEGSKA (reference sequence). The CDR3 has 18 amino acids, counting both end residues. CDR3 amino acids: CSARAGGEQYFGPGTIYF.

This clonotype was recorded at least ten times. This rearrangement joins TRBV7-3 to TRBJ2-1; 8 nucleotides match TRBD2. CDR1 is SGHTA, CDR2 FQGTGA, per germline. The CDR3 runs 14 residues. V trimming: 3 bases; J trimming: 5 bases; junction bases outside the gene matches: 3. CDR3 nucleotides: TGTGCCAGCAGCTTTAGCGGGACGAACAATGAGCAGTTCTTC. It is translated as CASSFSGTNNEQFF. Supplemented by reference TRBV7-3 and TRBJ2-1, the full variable domain reads GAGVSQTPSNKVTEKGKYVELRCDPISGHTALYWYRQSLGQGPEFLIYFQGTGAADDSGLPNDRFFAVRPEGSVSTLKIQRTERGDSAVYLCASSFSGTNNEQFFGPGTRLTVL.

This clonotype was detected ten times or more. This rearrangement joins TRBV6-2 or TRBV6-3 to TRBJ2-2, with D maybe TRBD2 (5 bases). CDR1 is MNHEY and CDR2 is SVGEGT in the germline V gene. V lost 7 bases and J lost 4, with 19 bases in between. This CDR3 is built from 16 residues. CDR3 nucleotides: TGTGCCAGCACCAACAACGGGAATTTCAGCACCGGGGAGCTGTTTTTT. Encoded protein: CASTNNGNFSTGELFF.

Details on this clonotype: A much bigger clone sits one base away, suggesting this may be a read error. CDR3 loop: CASSFPQETQYF. The CDR3 nucleotides read TGTGCCAGCAGTTTCCCCCAAGAGACCCAGTACTTC. The V gene is TRBV28, the J gene TRBJ2-5; D ambiguous. CDR3 size: 12 residues. Deletions cut 3 bases from V and 1 base from J, with 3 bases between. CDR1 and CDR2 from the germline V gene are MDHEN and SYDVKM.

On this clonotype: The junction departs from the called germline gene at one end, perhaps through a read error. The CDR3 bases are TGCGCCAGCAGCTTGGCAGGGGGCAACTATGGCTACGCCTTC. Its translation is CASSLAGGNYGYAF. J is TRBJ1-2 and V is TRBV5-1, with 8 positions matching TRBD1. This CDR3 contains 14 residues. Germline CDR1 reads SGHRS; CDR2 reads YFSETQ.

This clonotype was detected ten times or more. The CDR3 DNA reads as TGTGCCAGCAGACGTCCCCGGACAGGGCCCGAGCAGTACTTC. Its protein is CASRRPRTGPEQYF. This rearrangement joins TRBV6-2 or TRBV6-3 to TRBJ2-7; 8 nucleotides line up with TRBD1. CDR3 size: 14 residues. The ends lost 6 bases at V and 6 bases at J; junction bases unmatched: 10. Germline lookup yields CDR1 MNHEY and CDR2 SVGEGT.

Only a few counts were recorded for this clonotype. Since a much larger clone is just one base distant, this may be a read error. The DNA of the CDR3 is TGTGCCAGCAGTCCACTAGCGAGCTCCTACAATGAGCAGTTCTTC. Encoded protein: CASSPLASSYNEQFF. The chain uses TRBV6-5 and TRBJ2-1; the match to TRBD2 covers 7 bases. This CDR3 region has 15 residues. Germline CDR1 is MNHEY and CDR2 is SVGAGI. The V and J ends lost 5 bases and 0 bases, in that order; junction bases with no gene match: 4.

At least ten counts were recorded for this clonotype. The chain has TRBV28 and TRBJ2-7; 10 positions match TRBD2. Per the germline V gene, CDR1 is MDHEN and CDR2 is SYDVKM. Trimming removed 6 bases from V and 2 bases from J; junction bases left unmatched: 10. The CDR3 runs to 16 residues. The CDR3 DNA sequence: TGTGCCAGCAGGCCAGCTAGCGGGAGTTTCCCCTACGAGCAGTACTTC. This sequence encodes CASRPASGSFPYEQYF.

This clonotype was seen repeatedly, ten times or more. This sequence joins TRBV20-1 and TRBJ2-7; D ambiguous. The CDR3 runs to 14 residues. The V and J ends lost 0 bases and 2 bases respectively, with 11 bases between them. Germline loops: CDR1 DFQATT, CDR2 SNEGSKA (reference sequence). For the CDR3, the DNA is TGCAGTGCTAGAGATAGGATTAAAACCTACGAGCAGTACTTC. As protein: CSARDRIKTYEQYF.

There are many counts of this clonotype. The chain joins TRBV10-3 to TRBJ2-5; D might be TRBD2 (6 bases). The CDR3 extends over 14 amino acids. Per the germline V gene, CDR1 is ENHRY and CDR2 is SYGVKD. With 2 bases removed from V and 7 bases from J, the gap between germline ends came to 14 bases. CDR3 in DNA: TGTGCCATCAGTGAGAGGCCTAGCGAAGGGACCCAGTACTTC. Its protein product is CAISERPSEGTQYF.

This clonotype was observed many times. A much larger clonotype is one base distant, so this may be a read error. The chain combines TRBV7-9 with TRBJ1-2; 7 bases line up with TRBD1. The CDR3 extends over 15 amino acids. Germline CDR1 reads SEHNR; CDR2 reads FQNEAQ (reference sequence). The CDR3 sequence is CASSPSRTGRYGYPF. Here the CDR3 DNA reads TGTGCCAGCAGCCCCTCAAGGACAGGTCGCTATGGCTACCCCTTC.

This clonotype came up many times. This sequence joins TRBV7-2 and TRBJ2-1; no reliable D call. V lost 4 bases and J lost 1, with 5 bases in between. CDR1 is SGHTA, CDR2 FQGNSA, per germline. The CDR3 totals 13 residues. In DNA, the CDR3 is TGTGCCAGCAGCTCCCTATCCTACAATGAGCAGTTCTTC. This encodes CASSSLSYNEQFF. The full variable domain, rest sourced from reference TRBV7-2 and TRBJ2-1, is GAGVSQSPSNKVTEKGKDVELRCDPISGHTALYWYRQSLGQGLEFLIYFQGNSAPDKSGLPSDRFSAERTGGSVSTLTIQRTQQEDSAVYLCASSSLSYNEQFFGPGTRLTVL.

The table lists this clonotype with many counts. The chain links TRBV20-1 to TRBJ2-1, with 12 bases aligning to TRBD1. The CDR3 is 23 amino acids. The J segment lost 9 bases and the V segment lost 5 bases, leaving 35 bases of the junction unmatched. From germline, CDR1 is DFQATT and CDR2 SNEGSKA (reference sequence). In DNA form, the CDR3 reads TGCAGTGCTCGGGGGTCCAGGAGGGCCAAAGCTGTAACATTGTGGGGACAGGGGGCTGAGCAGTTCTTC. Encoded protein: CSARGSRRAKAVTLWGQGAEQFF.

This clonotype showed up many times. The rearrangement joins TRBV19 to TRBJ2-5; 13 positions agree with TRBD2. The CDR3 contains 17 residues. The germline CDR1 and CDR2 sequences are LNHDA and SQIVND (reference sequence). Trimming took 1 base from V and 6 from J; bases not matched to a gene: 8. For the CDR3, the DNA is TGTGCCAGTAGTATAGCGACCACTAGCGGGAGGGGGAAGACCCAGTACTTC. This encodes CASSIATTSGRGKTQYF.

This clonotype has a count of ten or more. The chain couples TRBV3-1 to TRBJ1-4, with 7 bases that match TRBD1. CDR1 LGHDT and CDR2 YNNKEL come from the germline V gene (reference sequence). The CDR3 is 14 amino acids. Germline trimming cut 5 bases from V and 3 bases from J; bases unmatched to any gene: 3. CDR3 sequence: CASSYQGANEKLFF. CDR3 coding DNA: TGTGCCAGCAGCTACCAGGGGGCTAATGAAAAACTGTTTTTT.

In this sample, this clonotype turned up many times. The chain has TRBV19 and TRBJ1-3; unclear D gene. V dropped 4 bases and J dropped 0 bases, with 7 bases sitting between them. Looked up from germline, CDR1 is LNHDA and CDR2 is SQIVND (reference sequence). This CDR3 comprises 14 residues. The DNA for the CDR3 is TGTGCCAGTAGTAAGGTCAGCTCTGGAAACACCATATATTTT. This sequence encodes CASSKVSSGNTIYF.

This clonotype was found many times. An end of the junction does not agree with germline; a read error may underlie this. CDR3 sequence: CATSTRKQGQEPQYF. The DNA for the CDR3 is TGTGCCACCAGCACTCGGAAACAGGGTCAAGAGCCCCAGTACTTC. The chain couples TRBV15 to TRBJ2-5; TRBD1 is a possible D gene (6 bases). CDR3 length: 15 amino acids. CDR1 and CDR2 (germline): LNHNV, YYDKDF (reference sequence). The full variable domain, its missing parts supplied by reference TRBV15 and TRBJ2-5, is DAMVIQNPRYQVTQFGKPVTLSCSQTLNHNVMYWYQQKSSQAPKLLFHYYDKDFNNEADTPDNFQSRRPNTSFCFLDIRSPGLGDTAMYLCATSTRKQGQEPQYFGPGTRLLVL.

At least ten counts were recorded for this clonotype. The chain combines TRBV6-5 with TRBJ1-5, with 7 bases lining up with TRBD1. Trimming took 8 bases from V and 4 from J; bases not matched to a gene: 8. The V gene's germline CDR1 is MNHEY and CDR2 SVGAGI. The CDR3 is 14 amino acids. CDR3 nucleotide sequence: TGTGCCAGCGGGCCGAACAGGGGAAATCAGCCCCAGCATTTT. It is translated as CASGPNRGNQPQHF.

This clonotype was detected many times. Possible read error: a much larger clone is one base away. The chain employs TRBV20-1 and TRBJ1-2; D unresolved. Germline CDR1 is DFQATT and CDR2 is SNEGSKA (reference sequence). The CDR3 totals 12 residues. CDR3 loop: CSARISNCGYTF. CDR3 bases: TGCAGTGCTAGAATCTCCAACTGTGGCTACACCTTC.

This clonotype was seen at least ten times. The chain carries TRBV12-3 or TRBV12-4 and TRBJ1-3; D is ambiguous. The V end was cut by 2 bases, the J end by 2 bases, with 4 bases between. CDR3 length: 13 residues. CDR3 sequence (DNA): TGTGCCAGCAGTTTATCTACTGGAAACACCATATATTTT. Encoded protein: CASSLSTGNTIYF.

In this sample, this clonotype turned up many times. The chain carries TRBV30 and TRBJ1-3; the D is unclear. CDR3 length equals 11 residues. Germline V gene data show CDR1 as GTSNPN and CDR2 as SVGIG (reference sequence). V lost 5 bases to trimming and J lost 1 base, with 3 bases between them. The CDR3 bases are TGTGCCTGGGGGTCTGGAAACACCATATATTTT. It translates to CAWGSGNTIYF.

At least ten counts were recorded for this clonotype. The chain has TRBV27 and TRBJ2-2; 12 nucleotides agree with TRBD2. CDR1 and CDR2 from the germline V gene are MNHEY and SMNVEV (reference sequence). The CDR3 is 15 residues long. The trim removed 4 bases at V and 6 bases at J, leaving 3 bases unmatched. CDR3 nucleotides: TGTGCCAGCAGTTCGAGACTAGCGGGAGCCGGGGAGCTGTTTTTT. Protein sequence: CASSSRLAGAGELFF.

This clonotype was seen ten or more times. The rearrangement links TRBV12-3 or TRBV12-4 to TRBJ2-1; 12 nucleotides align to TRBD2. CDR3 length: 20 residues. V lost 5 bases, J lost 0 bases, and 14 bases stayed unmatched. The CDR3 loop reads CASSDPGGLAGGSSYNEQFF. CDR3 nucleotides: TGTGCCAGCAGTGACCCTGGGGGGCTAGCGGGAGGGTCCTCCTACAATGAGCAGTTCTTC.